This T cell receptor (beta chain) is from a study of cytomegalovirus exposure and HLA in healthy donors. Findings and caveats of the study: Some TCR beta chains (roughly 160 of them) were listed as cytomegalovirus-associated.

CDR1 is SGHAT, CDR2 FQNNGV, per germline. The CDR3 consists of 15 residues. V was shortened by 0 bases and J by 1 base, with 8 bases between the two germline ends. This clone was observed a handful of times. Its matching antigen is unknown. 13 Jbeta primers and 60 Vbeta primers were used for the PCR. The method was immunoSEQ multiplex PCR; TCRdb's version includes in-frame clones alone and lacks a portion of them. Of some 190,000 clones listed, approximately 9.5% were seen once; the top ten hold 1% to 1.5%. This clonotype was sampled from a woman aged 25 to 45 in good health and CMV-seropositive. Material for sequencing was PBMCs. The V and J genes are TRBV11-2 and TRBJ2-3; the D is unclear. CDR3 in DNA: TGTGCCAGCAGCTTAGAGTTCTCCCGCACAGATACGCAGTATTTT. Translated: CASSLEFSRTDTQYF.